This T cell receptor (beta chain) was documented in a study of early stage breast cancer tumors. Across the whole study: Most invasive tumors, twelve of 16, were ER+/PR+/HER2-. General study findings and limits: Chain pairing and CD4, CD8 or FOXP3 expression were not captured.

The ends lost 4 bases at V and 3 bases at J; junction bases unmatched: 5. The V gene's germline CDR1 is SGHKS and CDR2 YYEKEE (reference sequence). The CDR3 extends over 14 amino acids. This table comes from immunoSEQ multiplex PCR, and its TCRdb copy is limited to in-frame clones, with some not included. The repertoire holds fewer than 70,000 clones, with over 80% as singletons. As for this clone: The antigen is undetermined.

V and J are TRBV5-5 and TRBJ2-7, with TRBD1 identical over 9 bases. Sequenced sample: blood. The receptor's source is a person aged 35 to 50 with breast cancer. The CDR3 is CASSGGQGYYEQYF. The CDR3 DNA sequence: TGTGCCAGCAGCGGGGGACAGGGATACTACGAGCAGTACTTC.